This entry is about one TCR beta chain. These data are taken from a study of blood T cell repertoires in COVID-19. Study-level background: T cells, B-cell-depleted T cells, or PBMCs provided the cDNA or gDNA that served as material.

Here immunoSEQ multiplex PCR was the method, and the copy in TCRdb shows in-frame clones only, minus some. The data contain 200,000 to 300,000 clones, roughly 85% of them singletons. The sequence was obtained from a woman aged 45 to 65 with acute COVID-19. Material for sequencing was PBMCs or T cells enriched from blood (not recorded which).

CDR3 protein: CASSAGPSNTEAFF. CDR3 in DNA: TGTGCCAGCAGCGCGGGCCCATCGAACACTGAAGCTTTCTTT. This chain links TRBV7-2 with TRBJ1-1, with D uncertain. Trimming took 5 bases from V and 1 from J, leaving 11 bases between them. The germline V gene has CDR1 SGHTA and CDR2 FQGNSA. This CDR3 contains 14 residues.